This entry lists 23 T cell receptor beta chains sequenced from one sample in a study of blood T cell repertoires in COVID-19. Only in-frame clones appear in the TCRdb table, and some are missing; sequencing was by immunoSEQ multiplex PCR. The data hold fewer than 500,000 clones, with roughly 77% observed a single time. The sample comprised peripheral blood. The receptors were sampled from a human donor with acute or convalescent COVID-19. The donor label of this sample is uncertain.

This chain uses TRBV11-2 with TRBJ2-7; possibly TRBD2 for D (6 bases). Trimming took 5 bases from V and 4 from J, leaving 15 bases between them. CDR3 length: 14 residues. CDR1 is SGHAT and CDR2 is FQNNGV in the germline V gene. The CDR3 DNA reads TGTGCCAGCAGCCCGGTCTCCGGGAGTTACGAGCAGTACTTC. Its translation: CASSPVSGSYEQYF.

This sequence joins TRBV5-1 and TRBJ2-2; 11 positions agree with TRBD1. The CDR3 loop spans 17 amino acids. The junction had 13 bases not matched to a gene; V was cut back by 4 bases and J by 8 bases. Germline V CDR1 and CDR2: SGHRS, YFSETQ. The CDR3 nucleotides are TGCGCCAGCAGCCCCGACGTGGGACAGGGGGATTGGGGGGAGCTGTTTTTT. Its translation: CASSPDVGQGDWGELFF.

This clone has just one count. This chain links TRBV5-4 with TRBJ1-1, with D perhaps TRBD1 (5 bases). Looked up from germline, CDR1 is SGHNT and CDR2 is YYREEE (reference sequence). Trimming took off 4 bases at V and 2 bases at J, with 15 bases between the two ends. The CDR3 runs 15 residues. CDR3 in DNA: TGTGCCAGCAGCAACCCCCTACAGGTTAACACTGAAGCTTTCTTT. This encodes CASSNPLQVNTEAFF.

In DNA, the CDR3 is TGCGCCAGCAGCTTGGTAGGCGGGACAGGGCTTTACGAGCAGTACTTC. This codes for CASSLVGGTGLYEQYF. This chain joins TRBV5-1 and TRBJ2-7, with 9 bases aligning to TRBD1. V was pared by 0 bases and J by 4 bases, with 8 bases of the junction left unmatched. This CDR3 has 16 amino acids. The germline V gene has CDR1 SGHRS and CDR2 YFSETQ.

The chain is built from TRBV5-6 and TRBJ2-4; D is unresolved. CDR1 is SGHDT, CDR2 YYEEEE, per germline. Trimming pared 1 base from V and 0 bases from J, leaving 5 bases between. The CDR3 has 14 residues. CDR3 in amino acids: CASSLLVAKNIQYF. In DNA form, the CDR3 reads TGTGCCAGCAGCTTGTTAGTAGCCAAAAACATTCAGTACTTC.

The chain uses TRBV3-1 (or the pseudogene TRBV3-2) and TRBJ2-5; D is ambiguous. This CDR3 contains 12 residues. Trimming cost V 3 bases and J 5 bases, with 7 bases left between them. CDR1 is LGHDT and CDR2 is YNNKEL in the germline V gene (reference sequence). The CDR3 DNA sequence: TGTGCCAGCAGCCAGAGGCGGGAGACCCAGTACTTC. Protein: CASSQRRETQYF.

Worth noting for this clone: The same CDR3 can be traced to other DNA sequences in this sample. V and J are TRBV5-1 and TRBJ2-5; 8 bases agree with TRBD1. Germline lookup yields CDR1 SGHRS and CDR2 YFSETQ. V gave up 4 bases and J gave up 5 bases; unmatched junction bases: 10. CDR3 length equals 15 residues. The CDR3 spells CASSTSTGDGETQYF. As DNA, the CDR3 is TGCGCCAGCAGCACCTCGACAGGGGACGGGGAGACCCAGTACTTC.

This clone was counted between two and nine times. The gene calls are TRBV7-8 and TRBJ1-4, with 7 bases matching TRBD1. This CDR3 spans 13 amino acids. The V gene's germline CDR1 is SGHVS and CDR2 FQNEAQ. V lost 3 bases to trimming and J lost 8 bases; unmatched junction nucleotides: 3. CDR3 nucleotide sequence: TGTGCCAGCAGCTTTGACAGGGCAGAAAAACTGTTTTTT. This translates into CASSFDRAEKLFF. Filled out from reference TRBV7-8 and TRBJ1-4, the complete variable domain reads GAGVSQSPRYKVAKRGQDVALRCDPISGHVSLFWYQQALGQGPEFLTYFQNEAQLDKSGLPSDRFFAERPEGSVSTLKIQRTQQEDSAVYLCASSFDRAEKLFFGSGTQLSVL.

This clone was observed a handful of times. This chain uses TRBV6-1 with TRBJ1-1; D possibly corresponds to TRBD1 (5 bases). Deletions cut 3 bases from V and 4 bases from J, with 9 bases between. The length of the CDR3 is 13 residues. Germline V CDR1 and CDR2: MNHNS, SASEGT. The CDR3 is CASSDRESTEAFF. For the CDR3, the DNA is TGTGCCAGCAGTGACAGGGAAAGCACTGAAGCTTTCTTT.

This clone turned up a few times. The chain combines TRBV12-3 or TRBV12-4 with TRBJ1-1; 7 bases are a match to TRBD1. V lost 6 bases to trimming and J lost 4 bases; unmatched junction nucleotides: 5. This CDR3 has 13 residues. The CDR3 is CASSSGGPTEAFF. The CDR3 nucleotides read TGTGCCAGCAGCTCAGGGGGACCCACTGAAGCTTTCTTT.

The chain joins TRBV5-4 to TRBJ1-1, with D uncertain. V was trimmed by 0 bases and J by 10 bases, leaving 10 bases between them. CDR3 length equals 12 residues. Germline lookup yields CDR1 SGHNT and CDR2 YYREEE (reference sequence). CDR3 sequence reads: CASSLGEFGAFF. DNA of the CDR3: TGTGCCAGCAGCTTGGGTGAGTTCGGAGCTTTCTTT.

The chain is built from TRBV5-4 and TRBJ2-1; tentative D call: TRBD2 (6 bases). This CDR3 contains 16 residues. The germline V and J ends were trimmed by 4 bases and 7 bases, with 21 bases remaining between them. Germline assignment: CDR1 SGHNT and CDR2 YYREEE (reference sequence). CDR3 bases: TGTGCCAGCAGCCCCTCTGGGACCGGGGGTCGGAATGAGCAGTTCTTC. Amino acids: CASSPSGTGGRNEQFF.

The V gene is TRBV3-1 (or the pseudogene TRBV3-2), the J gene TRBJ1-5, with D tentatively TRBD1 (6 bases). The CDR3 is made up of 15 amino acids. Deletions cut 0 bases from V and 6 bases from J, with 12 bases between. Germline V gives CDR1 LGHDT, CDR2 YNNKEL (reference sequence). CDR3 sequence (DNA): TGTGCCAGCAGCCAAGACCAGCGCAGGGGTCAGCCCCAGCATTTT. This codes for CASSQDQRRGQPQHF.

The chain uses TRBV5-1 and TRBJ1-1, with TRBD1 identical over 8 bases. With 6 bases clipped from V and 4 bases from J, the junction kept 11 bases outside the gene matches. This CDR3 has 15 amino acids. Germline CDR1 SGHRS, CDR2 YFSETQ. The CDR3 bases are TGCGCCAGCACGGCCAGGGGGCGCGGTAGCACTGAAGCTTTCTTT. Translation: CASTARGRGSTEAFF.

Comments on this clone: This sample includes further DNA sequences coding for the same CDR3. The genes are TRBV3-1 (or the pseudogene TRBV3-2) and TRBJ2-2; D ambiguous. V lost 1 base, J lost 7 bases, and 4 bases lay in between. Germline assignment: CDR1 LGHDT and CDR2 YNNKEL (reference sequence). The CDR3 is 12 amino acids. The CDR3 nucleotides are TGTGCCAGCAGCCAAGCGGGCGGGGAGCTGTTTTTT. This translates into CASSQAGGELFF.

This chain's CDR3 is CASSPRSAQLLGNTIYF. The DNA for the CDR3 is TGTGCCAGCAGCCCCCGGTCGGCCCAACTATTAGGAAACACCATATATTTT. This chain links TRBV7-2 with TRBJ1-3; D is undetermined. Germline CDR1 is SGHTA and CDR2 is FQGNSA. This CDR3 is built from 17 residues. The germline V and J ends were trimmed by 5 bases and 4 bases, with 21 bases remaining between them.

This chain connects TRBV5-6 to TRBJ2-5; 8 nucleotides line up with TRBD2. The CDR3 is 13 amino acids. V was pared by 5 bases and J by 4 bases, with 4 bases of the junction left unmatched. In germline, CDR1 is SGHDT, CDR2 YYEEEE. CDR3 in DNA: TGTGCCAGCAGTACCGGGACTAGAGAGACCCAGTACTTC. It is translated as CASSTGTRETQYF.

On this clone: Additional DNA sequences in this sample encode the identical CDR3. V and J are TRBV27 and TRBJ1-1, with D possibly TRBD1 on 5 matching bases. V was cut by 5 bases and J by 2 bases, with 15 bases left in between. From germline, CDR1 is MNHEY and CDR2 SMNVEV (reference sequence). This CDR3 has 15 residues. The CDR3 region is CASSPPRQINTEAFF. The CDR3 region has the DNA TGTGCCAGCAGTCCACCCAGACAGATAAACACTGAAGCTTTCTTT.

This clone was observed once. This rearrangement joins TRBV2 to TRBJ2-7; 9 bases map to TRBD2. The CDR3 contains 15 residues. V trimming: 4 bases; J trimming: 1 base; junction bases outside the gene matches: 5. CDR1 is SNHLY and CDR2 is FYNNEI in the germline V gene. The CDR3 coding sequence is TGTGCCAGCAGTGGAGGACTAGCGCTGTCCTACGAGCAGTACTTC. It encodes CASSGGLALSYEQYF.

This clone turned up a few times. This sample includes further DNA sequences coding for the same CDR3. The chain is built from TRBV7-8 and TRBJ2-7; 7 bases map to TRBD1. Trimming took 5 bases from V and 2 from J; bases not matched to a gene: 6. CDR3 size: 14 residues. Germline V CDR1 and CDR2: SGHVS, FQNEAQ. The CDR3 region is CASSPRGQAYEQYF. CDR3 nucleotide sequence: TGTGCCAGCAGCCCTCGAGGACAGGCCTACGAGCAGTACTTC.

This sequence joins TRBV7-9 and TRBJ1-4; weak D call: TRBD1 (6 bases). The CDR3 sequence is 15 residues long. Germline V gene sequence: CDR1 SEHNR, CDR2 FQNEAQ (reference sequence). V was trimmed by 5 bases and J by 7 bases, leaving 17 bases between them. CDR3 nucleotides: TGTGCCAGCAGCCCCGGGACATCCCTGGGTGAAAAACTGTTTTTT. It translates to CASSPGTSLGEKLFF.

This chain connects TRBV30 to TRBJ1-1; no firm D call. Germline V gene data show CDR1 as GTSNPN and CDR2 as SVGIG (reference sequence). The V gene lost 2 bases and the J gene lost 3 bases, with 13 bases spanning the gap. The CDR3 is 14 amino acids. CDR3 bases: TGTGCCTGGAGTTTACAGAGAAGGTACACTGAAGCTTTCTTT. Translated: CAWSLQRRYTEAFF.

This clone was observed a single time. The CDR3 region is CASSLVGNTIYF. The CDR3 coding sequence is TGTGCCAGCAGCTTAGTAGGAAACACCATATATTTT. This sequence joins TRBV7-2 and TRBJ1-3; no definite D call. This CDR3 is built from 12 residues. Trimming stripped 1 base from V and 4 bases from J, with 2 bases between. CDR1 is SGHTA and CDR2 is FQGNSA in the germline V gene.